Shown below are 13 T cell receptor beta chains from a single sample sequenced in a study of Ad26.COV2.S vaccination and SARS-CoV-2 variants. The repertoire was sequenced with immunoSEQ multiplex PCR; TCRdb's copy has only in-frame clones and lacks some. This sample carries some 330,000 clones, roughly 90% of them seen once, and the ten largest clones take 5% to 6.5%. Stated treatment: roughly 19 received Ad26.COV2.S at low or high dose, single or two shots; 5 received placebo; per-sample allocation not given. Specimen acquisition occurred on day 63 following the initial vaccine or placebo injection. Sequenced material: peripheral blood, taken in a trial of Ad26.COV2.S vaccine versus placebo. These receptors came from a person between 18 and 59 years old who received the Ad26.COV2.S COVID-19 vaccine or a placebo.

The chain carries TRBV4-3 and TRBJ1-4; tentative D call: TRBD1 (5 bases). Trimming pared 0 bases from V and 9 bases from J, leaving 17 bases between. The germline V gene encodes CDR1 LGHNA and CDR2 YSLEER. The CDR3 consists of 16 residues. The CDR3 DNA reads TGCGCCAGCAGCCAAGATAGCCGGGGGACGATTCAAAAACTGTTTTTT. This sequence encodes CASSQDSRGTIQKLFF.

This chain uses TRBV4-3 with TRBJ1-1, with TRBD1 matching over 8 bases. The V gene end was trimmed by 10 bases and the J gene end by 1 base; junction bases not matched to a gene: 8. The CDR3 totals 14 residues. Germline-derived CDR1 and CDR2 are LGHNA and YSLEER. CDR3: CATRQGRANTEAFF. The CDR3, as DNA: TGCGCCACCCGACAGGGGAGGGCGAACACTGAAGCTTTCTTT.

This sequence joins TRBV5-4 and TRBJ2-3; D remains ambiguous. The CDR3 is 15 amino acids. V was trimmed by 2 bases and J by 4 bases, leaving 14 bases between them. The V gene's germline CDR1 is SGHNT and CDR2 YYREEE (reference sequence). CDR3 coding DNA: TGTGCCAGCAGCTTAGATGTTGAGGCCGCAGATACGCAGTATTTT. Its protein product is CASSLDVEAADTQYF. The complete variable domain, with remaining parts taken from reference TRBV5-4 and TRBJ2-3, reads ETGVTQSPTHLIKTRGQQVTLRCSSQSGHNTVSWYQQALGQGPQFIFQYYREEENGRGNFPPRFSGLQFPNYSSELNVNALELDDSALYLCASSLDVEAADTQYFGPGTRLTVL.

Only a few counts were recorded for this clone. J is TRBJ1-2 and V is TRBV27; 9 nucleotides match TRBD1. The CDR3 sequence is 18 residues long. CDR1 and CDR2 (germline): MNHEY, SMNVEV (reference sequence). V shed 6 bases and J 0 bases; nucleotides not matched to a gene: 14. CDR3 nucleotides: TGTGCCAGCAGACCCCTTCCGGGACAGGGAAAAGCTAACTATGGCTACACCTTC. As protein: CASRPLPGQGKANYGYTF.

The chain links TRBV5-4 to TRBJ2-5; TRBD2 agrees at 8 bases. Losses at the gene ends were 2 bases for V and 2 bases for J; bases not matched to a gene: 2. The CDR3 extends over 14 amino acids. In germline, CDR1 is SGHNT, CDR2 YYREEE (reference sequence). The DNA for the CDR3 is TGTGCCAGCAGCTTCCGACTAGCGCAAGAGACCCAGTACTTC. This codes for CASSFRLAQETQYF.

CDR3 DNA: TGTGCCAGCAGCTCCCAGGTAGCGGGAGTGGGAACCGGGGAGCTGTTTTTT. Its protein product is CASSSQVAGVGTGELFF. The rearrangement links TRBV11-3 to TRBJ2-2; TRBD2 aligns across 9 bases. V gave up 4 bases and J gave up 5 bases; unmatched junction bases: 11. The CDR3 is 17 residues long. Germline V lookup: CDR1 SGHNT, CDR2 YENEEA.

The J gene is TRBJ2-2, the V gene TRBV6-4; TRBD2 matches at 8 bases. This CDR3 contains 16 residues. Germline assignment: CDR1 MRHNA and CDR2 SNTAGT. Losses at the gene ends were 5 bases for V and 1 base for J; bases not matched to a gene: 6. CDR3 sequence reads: CASSPTSGLNTGELFF. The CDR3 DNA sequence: TGTGCCAGCAGTCCCACTAGCGGCCTGAACACCGGGGAGCTGTTTTTT.

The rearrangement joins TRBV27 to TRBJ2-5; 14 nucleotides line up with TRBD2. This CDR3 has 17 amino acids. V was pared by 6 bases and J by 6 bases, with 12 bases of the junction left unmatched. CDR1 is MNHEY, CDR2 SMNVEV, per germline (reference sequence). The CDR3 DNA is TGTGCCAGCAGCCGCTCCCGGACTAGCGGGGGGATGAAGACCCAGTACTTC. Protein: CASSRSRTSGGMKTQYF.

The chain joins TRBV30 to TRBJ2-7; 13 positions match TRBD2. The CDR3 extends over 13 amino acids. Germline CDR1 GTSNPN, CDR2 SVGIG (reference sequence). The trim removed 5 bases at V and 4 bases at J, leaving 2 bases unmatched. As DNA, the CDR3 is TGTGCCTGGCGGACTAGCGGGGGTTACGAGCAGTACGTC. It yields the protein CAWRTSGGYEQYV.

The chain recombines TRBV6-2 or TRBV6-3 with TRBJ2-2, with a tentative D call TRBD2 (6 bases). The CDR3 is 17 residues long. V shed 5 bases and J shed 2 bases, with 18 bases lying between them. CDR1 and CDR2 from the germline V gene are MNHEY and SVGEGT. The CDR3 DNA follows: TGTGCCAGCAGTACCGTCCGTCCCGGGACTAACACCGGGGAGCTGTTTTTT. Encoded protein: CASSTVRPGTNTGELFF.

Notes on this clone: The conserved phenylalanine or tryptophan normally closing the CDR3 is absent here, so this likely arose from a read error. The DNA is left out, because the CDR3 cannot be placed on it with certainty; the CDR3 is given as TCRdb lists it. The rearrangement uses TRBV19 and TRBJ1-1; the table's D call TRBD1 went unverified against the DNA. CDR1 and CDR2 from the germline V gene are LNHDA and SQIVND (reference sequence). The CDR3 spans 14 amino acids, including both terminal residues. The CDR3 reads CASRETDRGLFQFV.

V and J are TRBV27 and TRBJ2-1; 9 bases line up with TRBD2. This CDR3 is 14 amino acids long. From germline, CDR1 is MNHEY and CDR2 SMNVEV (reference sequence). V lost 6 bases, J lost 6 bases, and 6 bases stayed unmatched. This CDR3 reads CASRREAGGNEQFF. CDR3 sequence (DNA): TGTGCCAGCAGAAGGGAAGCGGGAGGCAATGAGCAGTTCTTC.

The CDR3 here is CASSSAPGDHTF. CDR3 nucleotide sequence: TGCGCCAGCAGCTCCGCGCCCGGGGACCACACCTTC. The chain employs TRBV5-1 and TRBJ1-2, with D possibly being TRBD1 (5 bases). Looked up from germline, CDR1 is SGHRS and CDR2 is YFSETQ. V was cut by 3 bases and J by 12 bases, with 15 bases left in between. This CDR3 is built from 12 residues.